These 14 T cell receptor beta chains share one sample of origin, sequenced in a study of cytomegalovirus exposure and HLA in healthy donors. Vbeta (60) and Jbeta (13) primers were used in the PCR. Profiling relied on immunoSEQ multiplex PCR, and the TCRdb table lists in-frame clones only, not all of them. Of 150,000 to 200,000 clones in the sample, almost 85% are singletons; the top ten hold roughly 1%. Sequences were obtained from PBMCs. These receptors originate from a man aged 25 to 45 in good health and CMV-seronegative.

This rearrangement joins TRBV5-1 to TRBJ2-7; 7 bases are a match to TRBD1. The junction had 5 bases not matched to a gene; V was cut back by 3 bases and J by 5 bases. The CDR3 length is 13 residues. The germline gives CDR1 SGHRS, CDR2 YFSETQ. The CDR3 sequence: CASSWTGPNEQYF. The CDR3, as DNA: TGCGCCAGCAGCTGGACAGGCCCCAACGAGCAGTACTTC.

The CDR3 DNA reads as TGTGCCTGGGCGCGCTCAGGGGGATTCTACAATGAGCAGTTCTTC. It codes for CAWARSGGFYNEQFF. This chain uses TRBV30 with TRBJ2-1, with 7 bases fitting TRBD1. Unmatched junction bases numbered 10, after V lost 5 bases and J lost 3 bases. CDR1 GTSNPN and CDR2 SVGIG come from the germline V gene (reference sequence). The CDR3 loop spans 15 amino acids.

The chain links TRBV2 to TRBJ2-2, with D possibly TRBD2 on 5 matching bases. CDR3 length: 14 residues. With 7 bases removed from V and 8 bases from J, the gap between germline ends came to 17 bases. CDR1 is SNHLY, CDR2 FYNNEI, per germline. Here the CDR3 DNA reads TGTGCCAGCACAGAGACGAGGAGGTCGGGGGAGCTGTTTTTT. Translated, it gives CASTETRRSGELFF.

The chain combines TRBV30 with TRBJ2-7; maybe TRBD2 (5 bases). The CDR3 runs 13 residues. Per germline, CDR1 GTSNPN and CDR2 SVGIG (reference sequence). Trimming cost V 0 bases and J 6 bases, with 12 bases left between them. CDR3 in DNA: TGTGCCTGGAGTGTAGAGGGTCAATCCGAGCAGTACTTC. It codes for CAWSVEGQSEQYF. Drawing the rest from reference TRBV30 and TRBJ2-7, the complete variable domain is SQTIHQWPATLVQPVGSPLSLECTVEGTSNPNLYWYRQAAGRGLQLLFYSVGIGQISSEVPQNLSASRPQDRQFILSSKKLLLSDSGFYLCAWSVEGQSEQYFGPGTRLTVT.

V is TRBV7-3 and J is TRBJ2-1; TRBD2 matches 7 bases. The V and J ends lost 5 bases and 1 base, in that order; junction bases with no gene match: 5. This CDR3 has 15 residues. The V gene's germline CDR1 is SGHTA and CDR2 FQGTGA. In nucleotides, the CDR3 is TGTGCCAGCAGCCCTAGCGGAGGGTCCTACAATGAGCAGTTCTTC. Amino acid sequence: CASSPSGGSYNEQFF.

This clone was recorded only once. This sequence joins TRBV19 and TRBJ2-2; D gene ambiguous. The V gene lost 5 bases and the J gene lost 1 base, with 8 bases spanning the gap. The CDR3 runs 14 residues. Germline loops: CDR1 LNHDA, CDR2 SQIVND (reference sequence). The CDR3 bases are TGTGCCAGTAGTGTTTCTAGGAACACCGGGGAGCTGTTTTTT. Its protein is CASSVSRNTGELFF.

The rearrangement links TRBV10-3 to TRBJ1-4; TRBD1 aligns across 11 bases. CDR3 length: 18 amino acids. Germline assignment: CDR1 ENHRY and CDR2 SYGVKD. The V segment lost 3 bases and the J segment 8 bases; nucleotides outside the gene matches: 14. CDR3 protein: CAISDIFGQGAKREKLFF. The CDR3 region has the DNA TGTGCCATCAGTGACATTTTCGGACAGGGGGCGAAGAGGGAAAAACTGTTTTTT.

The rearrangement links TRBV5-1 to TRBJ2-5; 10 nucleotides match TRBD2. The V and J ends lost 7 bases and 2 bases, in that order; junction bases with no gene match: 2. The CDR3 consists of 13 residues. Germline assignment: CDR1 SGHRS and CDR2 YFSETQ. The CDR3 DNA is TGCGCCAGCGGACTAGCGGAACAAGAGACCCAGTACTTC. It specifies CASGLAEQETQYF.

V gene TRBV6-1 combines with J gene TRBJ1-1; D possibly corresponds to TRBD1 (5 bases). Germline CDR1 is MNHNS and CDR2 is SASEGT. Trimming stripped 3 bases from V and 4 bases from J, with 12 bases between. CDR3 size: 14 residues. CDR3 protein: CASSDAWGGTEAFF. The CDR3 DNA is TGTGCCAGCAGTGACGCCTGGGGGGGCACTGAAGCTTTCTTT.

The chain is built from TRBV2 and TRBJ2-1, with TRBD2 identical over 11 bases. The CDR3 runs to 15 residues. Germline V lookup: CDR1 SNHLY, CDR2 FYNNEI. Trimming took 4 bases from V and 9 from J; bases not matched to a gene: 8. Here the CDR3 reads CASSVTSGRAGEQFF. The CDR3 DNA follows: TGTGCCAGCAGTGTAACTAGCGGGAGAGCGGGTGAGCAGTTCTTC. Variable domain in full (rest from reference TRBV2 and TRBJ2-1): EPEVTQTPSHQVTQMGQEVILRCVPISNHLYFYWYRQILGQKVEFLVSFYNNEISEKSEIFDDQFSVERPDGSNFTLKIRSTKLEDSAMYFCASSVTSGRAGEQFFGPGTRLTVL.

In this sample, this clone turned up a few times. V and J are TRBV5-4 and TRBJ1-2, with TRBD1 identical over 7 bases. CDR1 and CDR2 from the germline V gene are SGHNT and YYREEE (reference sequence). The CDR3 sequence is 14 residues long. V shed 4 bases, J shed 3 bases, and the junction held 6 bases outside the gene matches. The CDR3 DNA is TGTGCCAGCAGCCGACAGGGTGAGCACTATGGCTACACCTTC. Translating it yields CASSRQGEHYGYTF.

This rearrangement joins TRBV6-1 to TRBJ2-7; D perhaps matches TRBD1 (5 bases). This CDR3 has 16 amino acids. V lost 4 bases and J 3 bases, leaving 19 bases between the germline ends. The germline CDR1 and CDR2 sequences are MNHNS and SASEGT. CDR3 nucleotide sequence: TGTGCCAGCAGTGGGAATGCGGCAGGGCACCACTACGAGCAGTACTTC. It encodes CASSGNAAGHHYEQYF.

V gene TRBV28 combines with J gene TRBJ2-7, with D possibly being TRBD1 (7 bases). In germline, CDR1 is MDHEN, CDR2 SYDVKM. The CDR3 length is 14 residues. The V end lost 5 bases, the J end lost 6 bases, and 17 bases lay between the germline ends. CDR3 residues: CASSALGGGSEQYF. In DNA, the CDR3 is TGTGCCAGCAGTGCCTTAGGAGGGGGCAGCGAGCAGTACTTC.

Comment on this clone: Distinct nucleotide sequences in the sample also encode this CDR3. This chain joins TRBV27 and TRBJ1-1, with D possibly being TRBD1 (5 bases). The CDR3 is made up of 13 amino acids. The germline V gene has CDR1 MNHEY and CDR2 SMNVEV (reference sequence). Between the trimmed V and J ends, which lost 2 bases and 1 base, there was a span of 5 bases. For the CDR3, the DNA is TGTGCCAGCAGTTTAACAGGGAACACTGAAGCTTTCTTT. Amino acid sequence: CASSLTGNTEAFF.